This T cell receptor beta chain was recovered during a study of cytomegalovirus exposure and HLA in healthy donors. Findings and caveats of the study: Rarity marked most TCR sequences, yet some public TCRs occurred in many donors.

Comments on this clone: Antigen unknown.

Primers for the PCR totalled 60 Vbeta and 13 Jbeta. Authors' methods: In a later analysis, of around 85 million unique beta chains, about 10 million appeared in at least two donors. TCRdb's copy holds only in-frame clones and misses some; the assay was immunoSEQ multiplex PCR. The D gene and trimming were derived from the DNA, and the V and J assignments and clone size from that table. The data show roughly 200,000 clones, around 74% seen once. The receptor's source is a male donor in good health and CMV-seronegative. Sequenced sample: PBMCs.

CDR3 in DNA: TGCGCCAGCAGCCGAGGACAGGGCGGCACTGAAGCTTTCTTT. This sequence encodes CASSRGQGGTEAFF. This chain links TRBV4-3 with TRBJ1-1; the match to TRBD1 covers 8 bases. CDR1 is LGHNA and CDR2 is YSLEER in the germline V gene. This CDR3 comprises 14 residues. Losses at the gene ends were 4 bases for V and 4 bases for J; bases not matched to a gene: 5.